The clone carrying this T cell receptor beta chain was counted at least ten times. Its specificity is not known. Molecular barcoded adaptors covering alpha/delta and beta/gamma chains were used on about 0.4 ug RNA. From the reads, TCRdb called clonotypes with MiXCR, one entry per CDR3 protein. The table shows some 41,000 distinct CDR3 sequences, with about 13% occurring only once. Germline-derived CDR1 and CDR2 are SGHTA and FQGNSA. The CDR3 is made up of 14 amino acids. V lost 1 base and J 12 bases, leaving 16 bases between the germline ends. The sample belongs to a study of read filtering for tumor transcriptome and immune sequencing. The wider study: After DNase treatment, RNA was made into whole-transcriptome libraries.

Study conclusions and caveats: Single-read clonotypes: roughly 82% of IR-seq clonotypes (approximately 4% of reads), 74.6% of RNA-seq clonotypes (nearly 45% of reads). Even smaller IR-seq throughput identified most shared clonotypes.

This clonotype originated in a donor at least 40 years old with multiple myeloma. Sequenced sample: a population of CD138-negative cells sorted from bone marrow. This sequence joins TRBV7-2 and TRBJ2-1; no clear D. CDR3 region: CASSLDPATVAQFF. In nucleotides, the CDR3 is TGTGCCAGCAGCTTAGATCCGGCGACGGTGGCGCAGTTCTTC.